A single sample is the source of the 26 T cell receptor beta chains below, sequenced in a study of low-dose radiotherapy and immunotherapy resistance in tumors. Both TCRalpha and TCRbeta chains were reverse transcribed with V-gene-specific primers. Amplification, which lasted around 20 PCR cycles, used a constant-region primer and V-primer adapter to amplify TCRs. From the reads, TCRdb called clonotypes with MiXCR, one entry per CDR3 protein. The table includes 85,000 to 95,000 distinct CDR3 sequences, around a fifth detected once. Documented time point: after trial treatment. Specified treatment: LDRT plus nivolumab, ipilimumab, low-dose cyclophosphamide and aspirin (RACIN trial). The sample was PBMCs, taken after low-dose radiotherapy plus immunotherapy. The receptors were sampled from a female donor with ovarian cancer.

The CDR3 region is CASSLIGGRTEAFF. The CDR3 nucleotides are TGTGCCAGCAGTCTGATCGGGGGGAGGACTGAAGCTTTCTTT. The chain joins TRBV6-2 or TRBV6-3 to TRBJ1-1; maybe TRBD1 (5 bases). Germline assignment: CDR1 MNHEY and CDR2 SVGEGT. CDR3 length: 14 residues. Trimming left V 5 bases short and J 5 bases short, with 15 bases between.

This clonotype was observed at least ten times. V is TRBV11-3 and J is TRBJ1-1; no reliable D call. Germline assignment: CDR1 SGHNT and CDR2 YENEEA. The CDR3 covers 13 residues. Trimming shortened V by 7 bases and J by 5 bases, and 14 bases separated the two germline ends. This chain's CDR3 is CASKRGSRTEAFF. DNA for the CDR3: TGTGCCAGCAAACGAGGCAGCCGGACTGAAGCTTTCTTT.

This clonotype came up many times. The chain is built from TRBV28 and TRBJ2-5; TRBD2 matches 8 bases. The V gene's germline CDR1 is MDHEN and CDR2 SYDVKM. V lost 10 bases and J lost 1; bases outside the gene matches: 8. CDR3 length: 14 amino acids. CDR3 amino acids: CATVSGRAQETQYF. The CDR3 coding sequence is TGTGCCACTGTGTCCGGGAGGGCCCAAGAGACCCAGTACTTC.

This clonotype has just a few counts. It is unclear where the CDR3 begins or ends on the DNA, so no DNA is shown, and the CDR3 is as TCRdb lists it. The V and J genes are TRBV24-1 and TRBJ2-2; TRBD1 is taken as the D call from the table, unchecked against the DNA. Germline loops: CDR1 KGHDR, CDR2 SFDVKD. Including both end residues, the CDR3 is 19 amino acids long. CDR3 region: CATSEPRQNTGELFFFFFF.

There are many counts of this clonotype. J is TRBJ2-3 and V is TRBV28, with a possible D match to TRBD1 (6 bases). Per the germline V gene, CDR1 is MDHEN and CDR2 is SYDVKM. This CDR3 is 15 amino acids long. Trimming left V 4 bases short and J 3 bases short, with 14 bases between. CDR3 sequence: CASSSDRSLTDTQYF. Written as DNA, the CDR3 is TGTGCCAGCAGTTCCGACAGGTCCCTGACAGATACGCAGTATTTT.

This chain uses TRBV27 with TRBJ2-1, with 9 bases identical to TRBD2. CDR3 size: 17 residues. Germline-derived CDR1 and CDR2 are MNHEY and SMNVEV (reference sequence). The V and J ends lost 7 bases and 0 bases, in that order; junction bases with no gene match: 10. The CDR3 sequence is CASNQNSGRPSYNEQFF. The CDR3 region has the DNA TGTGCCAGCAACCAAAATAGCGGGAGACCCTCCTACAATGAGCAGTTCTTC.

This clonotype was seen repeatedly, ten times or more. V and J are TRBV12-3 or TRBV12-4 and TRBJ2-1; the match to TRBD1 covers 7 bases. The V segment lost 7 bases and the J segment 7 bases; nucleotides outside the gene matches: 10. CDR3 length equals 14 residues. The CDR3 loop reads CASTPSGGKNEQFF. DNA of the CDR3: TGTGCCAGCACACCGTCAGGGGGTAAAAATGAGCAGTTCTTC.

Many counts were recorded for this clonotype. The CDR3 here is CASSTPRANLFF. The DNA for the CDR3 is TGTGCCAGCAGCACCCCTAGGGCTAACTTGTTCTTC. V and J are TRBV9 and TRBJ2-1; no clear D. Trimming removed 4 bases from V and 15 bases from J, with 17 bases in between. The germline gives CDR1 SGDLS, CDR2 YYNGEE. The CDR3 runs to 12 residues.

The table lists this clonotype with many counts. CDR3 DNA: TGTGCCACCAGTGATTTGTCGTCAGCTGGAGGGGCCAACGTCCTGACTTTC. Protein: CATSDLSSAGGANVLTF. The chain employs TRBV24-1 and TRBJ2-6; D gene uncertain. The CDR3 spans 17 residues. CDR1 and CDR2 from the germline V gene are KGHDR and SFDVKD. V was pared by 0 bases and J by 4 bases, with 12 bases between.

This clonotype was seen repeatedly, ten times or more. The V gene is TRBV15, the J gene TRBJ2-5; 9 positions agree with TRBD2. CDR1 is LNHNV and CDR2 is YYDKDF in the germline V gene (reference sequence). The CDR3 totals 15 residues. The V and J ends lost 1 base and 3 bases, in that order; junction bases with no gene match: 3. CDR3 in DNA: TGTGCCACCAGCAGAGCAGGCGGGAGGGAAGAGACCCAGTACTTC. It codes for CATSRAGGREETQYF.

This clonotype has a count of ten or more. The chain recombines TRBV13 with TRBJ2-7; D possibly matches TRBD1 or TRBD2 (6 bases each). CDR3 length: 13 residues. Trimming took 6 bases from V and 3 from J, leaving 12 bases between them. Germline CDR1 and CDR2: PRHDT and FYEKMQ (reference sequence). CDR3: CASSAGGYYEQYF. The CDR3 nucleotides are TGTGCCAGCAGTGCCGGGGGCTACTACGAGCAGTACTTC.

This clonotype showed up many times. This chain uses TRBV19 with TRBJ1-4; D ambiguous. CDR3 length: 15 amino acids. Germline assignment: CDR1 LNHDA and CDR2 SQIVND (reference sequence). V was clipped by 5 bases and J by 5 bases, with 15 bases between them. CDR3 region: CASSFRSRVNEKLFF. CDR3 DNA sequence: TGTGCCAGTAGTTTCAGGTCGCGGGTAAATGAAAAACTGTTTTTT.

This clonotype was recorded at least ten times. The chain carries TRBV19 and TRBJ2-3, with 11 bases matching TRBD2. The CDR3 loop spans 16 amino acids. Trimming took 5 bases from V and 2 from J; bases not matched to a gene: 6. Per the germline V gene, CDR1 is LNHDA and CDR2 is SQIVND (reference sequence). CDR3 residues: CASSSGLAAITDTQYF. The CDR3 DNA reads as TGTGCCAGTAGTTCGGGACTAGCGGCGATCACAGATACGCAGTATTTT.

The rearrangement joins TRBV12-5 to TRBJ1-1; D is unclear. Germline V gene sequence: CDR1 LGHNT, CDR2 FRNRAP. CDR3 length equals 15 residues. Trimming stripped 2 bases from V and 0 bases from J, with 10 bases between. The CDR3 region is CASGLMMILNTEAFF. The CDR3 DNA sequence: TGTGCTAGTGGTTTGATGATGATTTTGAACACTGAAGCTTTCTTT.

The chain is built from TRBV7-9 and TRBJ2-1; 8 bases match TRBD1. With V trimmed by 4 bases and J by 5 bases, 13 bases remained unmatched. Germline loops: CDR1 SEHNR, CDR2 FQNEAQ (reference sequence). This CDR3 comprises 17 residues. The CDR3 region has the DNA TGTGCCAGCAGCTCGGACAGGGCTGGCCTCACACACAATGAGCAGTTCTTC. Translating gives CASSSDRAGLTHNEQFF.

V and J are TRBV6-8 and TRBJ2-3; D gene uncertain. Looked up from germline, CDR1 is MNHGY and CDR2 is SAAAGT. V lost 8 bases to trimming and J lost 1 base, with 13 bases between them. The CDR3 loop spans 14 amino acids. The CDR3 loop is CASGSNGRTDTQYF. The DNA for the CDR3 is TGTGCCAGCGGTTCGAATGGACGCACAGATACGCAGTATTTT.

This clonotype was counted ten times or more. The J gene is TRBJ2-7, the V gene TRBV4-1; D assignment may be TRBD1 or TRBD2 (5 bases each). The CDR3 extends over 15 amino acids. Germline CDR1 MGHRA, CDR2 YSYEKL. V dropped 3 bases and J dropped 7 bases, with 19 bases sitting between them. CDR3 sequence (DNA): TGCGCCAGCAGCCACAGCGCGGACTTATCAGGGGAGCAGTACTTC. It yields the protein CASSHSADLSGEQYF.

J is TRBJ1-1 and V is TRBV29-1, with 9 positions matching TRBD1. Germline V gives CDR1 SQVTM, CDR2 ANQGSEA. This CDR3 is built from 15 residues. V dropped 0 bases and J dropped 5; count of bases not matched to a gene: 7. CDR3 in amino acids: CSVEDPGQGFTEAFF. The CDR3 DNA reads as TGCAGCGTTGAAGATCCGGGACAGGGCTTTACTGAAGCTTTCTTT.

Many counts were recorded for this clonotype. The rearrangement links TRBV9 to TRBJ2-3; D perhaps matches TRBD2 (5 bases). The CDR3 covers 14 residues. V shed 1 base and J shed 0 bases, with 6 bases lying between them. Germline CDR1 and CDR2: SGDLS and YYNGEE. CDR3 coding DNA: TGTGCCAGCAGCGTAAGGACTAGCACAGATACGCAGTATTTT. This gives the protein CASSVRTSTDTQYF.

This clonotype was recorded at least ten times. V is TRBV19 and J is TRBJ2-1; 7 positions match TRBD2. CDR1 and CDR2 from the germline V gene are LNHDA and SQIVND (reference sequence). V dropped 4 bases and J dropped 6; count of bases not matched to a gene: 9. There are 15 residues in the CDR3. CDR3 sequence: CASSRVAGVGNEQFF. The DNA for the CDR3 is TGTGCCAGTAGTAGGGTTGCGGGAGTGGGCAATGAGCAGTTCTTC.

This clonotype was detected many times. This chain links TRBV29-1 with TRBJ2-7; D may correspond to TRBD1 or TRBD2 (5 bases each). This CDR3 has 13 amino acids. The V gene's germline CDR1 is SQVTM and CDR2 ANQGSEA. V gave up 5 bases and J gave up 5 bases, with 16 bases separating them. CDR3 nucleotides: TGCAGCGTTTTATCCAGGGACGGCGACGAGCAGTACTTC. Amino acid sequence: CSVLSRDGDEQYF.

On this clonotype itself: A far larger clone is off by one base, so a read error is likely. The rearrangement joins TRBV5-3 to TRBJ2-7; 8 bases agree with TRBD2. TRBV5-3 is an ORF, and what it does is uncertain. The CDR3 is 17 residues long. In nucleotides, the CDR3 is TGCGCCAGTGCCGGGACTAACGGACCCGCCGGGAGGGGCGAGCAGTACTTC. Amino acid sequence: CASAGTNGPAGRGEQYF.

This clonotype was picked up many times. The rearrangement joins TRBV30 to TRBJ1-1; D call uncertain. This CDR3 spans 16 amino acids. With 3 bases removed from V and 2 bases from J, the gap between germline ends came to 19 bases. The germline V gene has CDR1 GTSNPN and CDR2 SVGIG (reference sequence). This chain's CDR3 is CAWSRRRRGPNTEAFF. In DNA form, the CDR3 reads TGTGCCTGGAGCCGACGTAGGAGAGGTCCAAACACTGAAGCTTTCTTT.

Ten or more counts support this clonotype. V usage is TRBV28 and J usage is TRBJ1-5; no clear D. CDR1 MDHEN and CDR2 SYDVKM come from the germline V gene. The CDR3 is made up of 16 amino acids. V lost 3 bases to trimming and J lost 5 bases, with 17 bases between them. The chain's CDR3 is CASSFFRAGIHQPQHF. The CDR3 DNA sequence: TGTGCCAGCAGTTTTTTCCGGGCGGGGATCCATCAGCCCCAGCATTTT.

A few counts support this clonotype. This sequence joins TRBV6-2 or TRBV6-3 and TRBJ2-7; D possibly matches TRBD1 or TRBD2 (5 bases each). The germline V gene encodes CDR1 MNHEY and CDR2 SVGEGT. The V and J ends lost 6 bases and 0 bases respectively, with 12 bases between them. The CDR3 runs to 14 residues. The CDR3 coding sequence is TGTGCCAGCAGCCCGGGACGGGCCTCCTACGAGCAGTACTTC. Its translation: CASSPGRASYEQYF.

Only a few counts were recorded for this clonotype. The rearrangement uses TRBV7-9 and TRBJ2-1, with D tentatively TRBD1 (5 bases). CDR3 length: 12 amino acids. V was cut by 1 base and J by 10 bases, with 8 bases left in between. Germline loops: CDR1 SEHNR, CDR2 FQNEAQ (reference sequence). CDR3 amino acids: CASSLEGYEQFF. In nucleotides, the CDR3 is TGTGCCAGCAGCTTAGAGGGGTACGAGCAGTTCTTC.